A single sample is the source of the 23 T cell receptor beta chains below, sequenced in a study of blood T cell repertoires in COVID-19. Method: immunoSEQ multiplex PCR; TCRdb's copy keeps in-frame clones and lacks some. The data hold 91,000 or so clones, with roughly four fifths observed a single time. Sequenced material: peripheral blood. Source of these receptors: a man between 50 and 59 years old with active or convalescent COVID-19.

The CDR3 DNA reads as TGTGCCAGCAGTGAAGACAGGGCGAACACCGGGGAGCTGTTTTTT. Translating it yields CASSEDRANTGELFF. The chain recombines TRBV2 with TRBJ2-2, with a possible D match to TRBD1 (6 bases). This CDR3 spans 15 amino acids. The V gene's germline CDR1 is SNHLY and CDR2 FYNNEI. The germline V and J ends were trimmed by 1 base and 0 bases, with 6 bases remaining between them.

The chain couples TRBV28 to TRBJ1-5, with TRBD1 identical over 9 bases. Germline values: CDR1 MDHEN, CDR2 SYDVKM. The V segment lost 5 bases and the J segment 4 bases; nucleotides outside the gene matches: 9. The CDR3 extends over 16 amino acids. CDR3 DNA: TGTGCCAGCAGTGCCGGGGGTGGGACAGGGAATCAGCCCCAGCATTTT. Its protein is CASSAGGGTGNQPQHF. The full variable domain, in which reference TRBV28 and TRBJ1-5 provide the parts outside the CDR3, is DVKVTQSSRYLVKRTGEKVFLECVQDMDHENMFWYRQDPGLGLRLIYFSYDVKMKEKGDIPEGYSVSREKKERFSLILESASTNQTSMYLCASSAGGGTGNQPQHFGDGTRLSIL.

The rearrangement uses TRBV5-3 and TRBJ2-6; no clear D. TRBV5-3 is flagged as an ORF with uncertain function. CDR3 length: 14 residues. The ends were cut back, 2 bases at V and 0 bases at J, with 3 bases in the middle. DNA for the CDR3: TGTGCCAGAAGCTTCCGCTCTGGGGCCAACGTCCTGACTTTC. Translated: CARSFRSGANVLTF.

The rearrangement uses TRBV6-5 and TRBJ1-1, with 7 bases identical to TRBD1. Germline values: CDR1 MNHEY, CDR2 SVGAGI. The CDR3 is 14 residues long. V was pared by 6 bases and J by 5 bases, with 9 bases of the junction left unmatched. CDR3 amino acids: CASSPTGVETEAFF. The CDR3, as DNA: TGTGCCAGCAGCCCAACAGGGGTGGAAACTGAAGCTTTCTTT.

This chain connects TRBV7-2 to TRBJ2-3; weak D call: TRBD2 (6 bases). CDR3 length equals 17 residues. The germline V gene has CDR1 SGHTA and CDR2 FQGNSA. V gave up 2 bases and J gave up 0 bases, with 15 bases separating them. In DNA form, the CDR3 reads TGTGCCAGCAGCTTATCGGCGGGATCATTTAGCACAGATACGCAGTATTTT. Protein product: CASSLSAGSFSTDTQYF. Combining the CDR3 with reference TRBV7-2 and TRBJ2-3 gives the whole variable domain GAGVSQSPSNKVTEKGKDVELRCDPISGHTALYWYRQSLGQGLEFLIYFQGNSAPDKSGLPSDRFSAERTGGSVSTLTIQRTQQEDSAVYLCASSLSAGSFSTDTQYFGPGTRLTVL.

The chain uses TRBV4-3 and TRBJ2-1; D remains unclear. V lost 4 bases and J lost 4, with 17 bases in between. Germline CDR1 reads LGHNA; CDR2 reads YSLEER. The CDR3 is 16 amino acids. The CDR3 region is CASSLRYDIAYNEQFF. CDR3 sequence (DNA): TGCGCCAGCAGCCTCAGGTATGACATCGCATACAATGAGCAGTTCTTC.

The J gene is TRBJ1-5, the V gene TRBV5-8, with 10 nucleotides matching TRBD1. J gave up 4 bases and V 5 bases, and 6 bases lay outside the gene matches. This CDR3 spans 15 amino acids. CDR1 and CDR2 from the germline V gene are SGHTS and YDEGEE. The CDR3 sequence: CASSLTGGKNQPQHF. The CDR3 DNA reads as TGTGCCAGCAGTTTGACAGGGGGCAAAAATCAGCCCCAGCATTTT.

The J gene is TRBJ2-3, the V gene TRBV5-1; D is perhaps TRBD1 (5 bases). The germline V gene encodes CDR1 SGHRS and CDR2 YFSETQ. The CDR3 runs 15 residues. The V end was cut by 1 base, the J end by 1 base, with 10 bases between. In nucleotides, the CDR3 is TGCGCCAGCAGCTTGTCGCGACAGCGCACAGATACGCAGTATTTT. It codes for CASSLSRQRTDTQYF.

V usage is TRBV5-1 and J usage is TRBJ2-5; D unclear. This CDR3 region has 13 residues. The V gene's germline CDR1 is SGHRS and CDR2 YFSETQ. Trimming stripped 0 bases from V and 5 bases from J, with 8 bases between. The CDR3 reads CASSLEYGETQYF. CDR3 sequence (DNA): TGCGCCAGCAGCTTGGAGTACGGGGAGACCCAGTACTTC.

The rearrangement joins TRBV28 to TRBJ2-3; D is uncertain. Germline loops: CDR1 MDHEN, CDR2 SYDVKM. This CDR3 is 15 amino acids long. Trimming took off 1 base at V and 2 bases at J, with 10 bases between the two ends. The CDR3 protein is CASSLSQFSTDTQYF. As DNA, the CDR3 is TGTGCCAGCAGTTTATCACAATTTTCCACAGATACGCAGTATTTT.

The chain joins TRBV10-3 to TRBJ2-2; TRBD2 matches at 8 bases. V shed 1 base and J 5 bases; nucleotides not matched to a gene: 6. The CDR3 is made up of 16 amino acids. The germline CDR1 and CDR2 sequences are ENHRY and SYGVKD. The DNA of the CDR3 is TGTGCCATCAGTGAGTTAAGGACTAGCCTAACCGGGGAGCTGTTTTTT. Translated, it gives CAISELRTSLTGELFF.

J is TRBJ1-1 and V is TRBV23-1; maybe TRBD1 (6 bases). TRBV23-1 is placed among ORFs of uncertain function. The CDR3 has 14 residues. With 5 bases removed from V and 4 bases from J, the gap between germline ends came to 14 bases. This CDR3 reads CASSEGEGGTEAFF. The CDR3 bases are TGCGCCAGCAGTGAGGGGGAAGGCGGCACTGAAGCTTTCTTT.

The genes are TRBV24-1 and TRBJ2-1; weak D call: TRBD1 (5 bases). Per germline, CDR1 KGHDR and CDR2 SFDVKD. The CDR3 has 17 residues. The V and J ends lost 2 bases and 0 bases respectively, with 13 bases between them. The CDR3 nucleotides read TGTGCCACCAGTGATTCTAAGACAGTTTACTCCTACAATGAGCAGTTCTTC. Amino acid sequence: CATSDSKTVYSYNEQFF.

This clone appeared a few times. The same CDR3 can be traced to other DNA sequences in this sample. The chain is built from TRBV10-2 and TRBJ2-7; possible D gene TRBD1, 5 bases. Germline CDR1 WSHSY, CDR2 SAAADI. Trimming pared 6 bases from V and 6 bases from J, leaving 12 bases between. CDR3 length: 12 amino acids. The CDR3 DNA is TGCGCCAGCAGCGAAGGGGCGGTCGAGCAGTACGTC. This gives the protein CASSEGAVEQYV.

This clone was seen once. This rearrangement joins TRBV7-2 to TRBJ1-5; D is undetermined. From germline, CDR1 is SGHTA and CDR2 FQGNSA. The CDR3 totals 14 residues. V lost 5 bases and J 2 bases, leaving 10 bases between the germline ends. This CDR3 is CASSVQEGNQPQHF. CDR3 DNA: TGTGCCAGCAGCGTTCAGGAGGGCAATCAGCCCCAGCATTTT.

The chain joins TRBV27 to TRBJ2-5; 9 bases align to TRBD1. The germline V gene encodes CDR1 MNHEY and CDR2 SMNVEV (reference sequence). V shed 7 bases and J 5 bases; nucleotides not matched to a gene: 11. The CDR3 has 15 amino acids. The CDR3 DNA reads TGTGCCAGCAACCAATTGGACAGGGGTCCTGAGACCCAGTACTTC. Its translation is CASNQLDRGPETQYF.

This chain uses TRBV6-2 or TRBV6-3 with TRBJ2-5; D is unresolved. This CDR3 is built from 15 residues. The V end lost 5 bases, the J end lost 5 bases, and 18 bases lay between the germline ends. Germline V gene data show CDR1 as MNHEY and CDR2 as SVGEGT. The CDR3 protein is CASSSDDSSKETQYF. In DNA, the CDR3 is TGTGCCAGCAGTAGCGATGACTCCTCAAAGGAGACCCAGTACTTC.

This chain uses TRBV12-3 or TRBV12-4 with TRBJ1-5; D not resolved. CDR3 length: 13 amino acids. Trimming left V 3 bases short and J 0 bases short, with 3 bases between. The chain's CDR3 is CASSFLSNQPQHF. DNA of the CDR3: TGTGCCAGCAGTTTTCTTAGCAATCAGCCCCAGCATTTT.

This clone was recorded once. This rearrangement joins TRBV12-3 or TRBV12-4 to TRBJ1-6; D not certain. The CDR3 is 12 amino acids. The V end was cut by 6 bases, the J end by 7 bases, with 7 bases between. CDR3 bases: TGTGCCAGCAGAACGACAAATTCACCCCTCCACTTT. It codes for CASRTTNSPLHF.

The gene calls are TRBV12-5 and TRBJ2-4, with D possibly matching TRBD1 (5 bases). The CDR3 sequence is 17 residues long. Trimming stripped 6 bases from V and 8 bases from J, with 26 bases between. Germline assignment: CDR1 LGHNT and CDR2 FRNRAP. The DNA for the CDR3 is TGTGCTAGTGGCCCCCCGGATATGGGGCGGATCGGAGACATTCAGTACTTC. Protein: CASGPPDMGRIGDIQYF.

In DNA form, the CDR3 reads TGTGCCAGCTCACCACAGAGACAGGACCGAGGCAATGAGCAGTTCTTC. Translated, it gives CASSPQRQDRGNEQFF. V and J are TRBV18 and TRBJ2-1, with TRBD1 as a possible D gene (6 bases). CDR3 length: 16 amino acids. Per germline, CDR1 KGHSH and CDR2 LQKENI. Trimming pared 1 base from V and 6 bases from J, leaving 16 bases between.

This clone was seen a single time. The chain couples TRBV28 to TRBJ2-6; D unresolved. The CDR3 has 14 amino acids. The V gene lost 7 bases and the J gene lost 0 bases, with 7 bases spanning the gap. From germline, CDR1 is MDHEN and CDR2 SYDVKM. The CDR3 DNA reads as TGTGCCAGCATCCAAAACTCTGGGGCCAACGTCCTGACTTTC. This encodes CASIQNSGANVLTF.

The chain couples TRBV7-8 to TRBJ2-5; 7 bases fit TRBD1. Trimming cost V 2 bases and J 5 bases; bases outside gene matches: 11. The V gene's germline CDR1 is SGHVS and CDR2 FQNEAQ. The CDR3 has 16 residues. CDR3 DNA sequence: TGTGCCAGCAGCTTAAGAGAGGGGGCGAACCCGGAGACCCAGTACTTC. Its translation: CASSLREGANPETQYF.